This T cell receptor beta chain was retrieved from a study of T-cell reconstitution after alpha-beta-depleted transplantation in children. Study-wide points: T-cell counts and diversity at one year post-transplant came mainly from newly produced T cells. Expanded graft clones, several hundred of them, were reportedly the source of alpha-beta T cells about two months after transplant. High day-60 TCRbeta diversity in some patients came from surviving recipient T cells and thymic progenitors.

The germline V gene encodes CDR1 SGHKS and CDR2 YYEKEE (reference sequence). CDR3 length equals 15 residues. V was shortened by 4 bases and J by 0 bases, with 8 bases between the two germline ends. This clonotype was detected only a few times. Its antigen is as yet unknown. For TCRbeta, the library was prepared with unique molecular identifiers. One entry per CDR3 protein results from TCRdb running MiXCR on the PCR reads. The sample holds approximately 44,000 distinct CDR3 sequences, 5.5% to 7.5% seen once. The clonotype originates from a female patient under 10 years old who had a stem cell transplant for aplastic anemia, so the T cells may come from the graft donor. Specimen: PBMCs, mostly from graft donor cells, collected 60 days after TCRalphabeta/CD19-depleted stem cell transplant. This chain uses TRBV5-5 with TRBJ2-6; no clear D gene. The CDR3, as DNA: TGTGCCAGCAGCCCGCAGCCCTCTGGGGCCAACGTCCTGACTTTC. Translation: CASSPQPSGANVLTF.